This T cell receptor beta chain was sequenced in a study of cytomegalovirus exposure and HLA in healthy donors. On the study more broadly: HLA-typed donors were the source of tens of millions of unique TCRs, which an early data release held.

Details on this clone: No antigen is known for it.

Study conclusions and caveats: Over 15,000 TCR beta sequences were associated with HLA alleles at 0.05 false discovery rate in a later analysis. Highest at DRB1 and lowest at HLA-C, TCR association rates differed among HLA loci in a later analysis. With later analysis, a missense DCLRE1C variant became linked to TCR beta V- and J-gene trimming.

It was with 60 Vbeta and 13 Jbeta primers that the PCR ran. Method: immunoSEQ multiplex PCR; TCRdb's copy keeps in-frame clones and lacks some. Counted here are 35,000 or so clones, about four fifths occurring once; the ten biggest clones make up around a tenth. The CDR3 covers 14 residues. V was cut by 1 base and J by 11 bases, with 12 bases left in between. CDR1 and CDR2 from the germline V gene are SGHTA and FQGNSA. The sequence was obtained from a woman between 40 and 55 years old in good health and CMV-seronegative. Sequencing used PBMCs. The chain carries TRBV7-2 and TRBJ1-6; the D is unclear. CDR3 residues: CASSLGGGSTPLHF. The CDR3 region has the DNA TGTGCCAGCAGCTTAGGAGGTGGTTCAACACCCCTCCACTTT.